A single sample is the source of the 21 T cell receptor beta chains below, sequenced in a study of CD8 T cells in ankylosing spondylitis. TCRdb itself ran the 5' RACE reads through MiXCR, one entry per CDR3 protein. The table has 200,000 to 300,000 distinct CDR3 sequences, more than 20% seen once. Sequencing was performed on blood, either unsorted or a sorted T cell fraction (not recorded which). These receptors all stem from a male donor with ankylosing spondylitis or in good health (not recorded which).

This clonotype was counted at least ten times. The CDR3 nucleotides read TGCGCCAGCAGCCCCGGGACACTCAAAGAGACCCAGTACTTC. Its protein is CASSPGTLKETQYF. The V and J genes are TRBV5-1 and TRBJ2-5, with D possibly matching TRBD1 (6 bases). Trimming left V 4 bases short and J 3 bases short, with 13 bases between. Germline CDR1 reads SGHRS; CDR2 reads YFSETQ. The CDR3 loop spans 14 amino acids.

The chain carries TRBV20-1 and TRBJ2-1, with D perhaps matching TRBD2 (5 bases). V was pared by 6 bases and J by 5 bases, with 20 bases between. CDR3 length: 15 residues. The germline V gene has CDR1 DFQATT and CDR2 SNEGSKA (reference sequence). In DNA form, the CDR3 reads TGCAGTGCCGCAGGTCGGGGTCTATCCCACAATGAGCAGTTCTTC. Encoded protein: CSAAGRGLSHNEQFF.

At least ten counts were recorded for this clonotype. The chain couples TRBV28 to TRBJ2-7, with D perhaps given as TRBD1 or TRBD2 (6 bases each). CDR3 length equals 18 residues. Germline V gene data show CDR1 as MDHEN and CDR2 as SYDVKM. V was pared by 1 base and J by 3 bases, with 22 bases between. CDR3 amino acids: CASSLSWGARPLGYEQYF. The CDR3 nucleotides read TGTGCCAGCAGTTTATCGTGGGGGGCCCGGCCTTTGGGCTACGAGCAGTACTTC. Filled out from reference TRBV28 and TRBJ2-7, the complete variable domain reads DVKVTQSSRYLVKRTGEKVFLECVQDMDHENMFWYRQDPGLGLRLIYFSYDVKMKEKGDIPEGYSVSREKKERFSLILESASTNQTSMYLCASSLSWGARPLGYEQYFGPGTRLTVT.

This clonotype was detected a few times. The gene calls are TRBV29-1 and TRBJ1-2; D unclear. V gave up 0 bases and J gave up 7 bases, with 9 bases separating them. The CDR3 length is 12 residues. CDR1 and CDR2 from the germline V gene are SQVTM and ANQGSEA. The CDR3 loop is CSVEDPELGYTF. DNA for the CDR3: TGCAGCGTTGAAGATCCCGAGCTTGGCTACACCTTC.

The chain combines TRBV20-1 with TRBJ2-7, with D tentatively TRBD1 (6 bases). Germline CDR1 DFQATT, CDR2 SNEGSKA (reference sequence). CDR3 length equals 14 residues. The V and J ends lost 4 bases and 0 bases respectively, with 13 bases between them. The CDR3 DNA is TGCAGTGCTACCCGGGACACCCCCTCCTACGAGCAGTACTTC. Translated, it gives CSATRDTPSYEQYF.

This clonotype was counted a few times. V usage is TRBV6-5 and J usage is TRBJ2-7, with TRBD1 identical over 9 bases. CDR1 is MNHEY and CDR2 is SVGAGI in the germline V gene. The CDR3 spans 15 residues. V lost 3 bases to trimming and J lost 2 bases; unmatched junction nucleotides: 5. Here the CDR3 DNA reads TGTGCCAGCAGTTATAGGACAGGGGCAGCCTACGAGCAGTACTTC. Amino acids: CASSYRTGAAYEQYF.

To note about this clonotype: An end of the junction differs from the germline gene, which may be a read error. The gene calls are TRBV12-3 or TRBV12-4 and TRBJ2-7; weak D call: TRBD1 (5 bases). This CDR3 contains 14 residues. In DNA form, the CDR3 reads TGTGCCAACAGTACGACAGCGAGGTCCTACGAGCAGTACTTC. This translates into CANSTTARSYEQYF.

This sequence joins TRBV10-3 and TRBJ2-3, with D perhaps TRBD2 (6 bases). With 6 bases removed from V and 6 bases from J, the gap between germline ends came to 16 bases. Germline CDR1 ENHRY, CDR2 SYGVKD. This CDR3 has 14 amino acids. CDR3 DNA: TGTGCCATCAGGATTGACAAGGCGGGGGATACGCAGTATTTT. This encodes CAIRIDKAGDTQYF.

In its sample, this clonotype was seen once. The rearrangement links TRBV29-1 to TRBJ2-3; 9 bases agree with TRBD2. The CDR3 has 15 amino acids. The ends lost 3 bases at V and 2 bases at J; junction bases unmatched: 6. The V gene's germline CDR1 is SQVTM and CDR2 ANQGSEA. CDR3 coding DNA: TGCAGCGTTGATTCGGCGGGGGGGTACACAGATACGCAGTATTTT. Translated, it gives CSVDSAGGYTDTQYF.

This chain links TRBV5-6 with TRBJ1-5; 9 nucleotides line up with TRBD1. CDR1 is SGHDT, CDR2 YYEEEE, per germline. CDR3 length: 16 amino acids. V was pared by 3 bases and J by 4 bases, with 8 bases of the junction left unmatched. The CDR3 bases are TGTGCCAGCAGCTCCAACAGGGGGCTAAGGAATCAGCCCCAGCATTTT. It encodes CASSSNRGLRNQPQHF.

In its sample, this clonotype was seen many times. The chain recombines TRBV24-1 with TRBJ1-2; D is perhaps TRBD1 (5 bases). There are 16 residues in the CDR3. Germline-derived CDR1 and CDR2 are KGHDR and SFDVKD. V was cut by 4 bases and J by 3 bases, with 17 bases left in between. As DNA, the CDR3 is TGTGCCACCAGTGACTCCGCAGGGATCTCCTACTATGGCTACACCTTC. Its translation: CATSDSAGISYYGYTF.

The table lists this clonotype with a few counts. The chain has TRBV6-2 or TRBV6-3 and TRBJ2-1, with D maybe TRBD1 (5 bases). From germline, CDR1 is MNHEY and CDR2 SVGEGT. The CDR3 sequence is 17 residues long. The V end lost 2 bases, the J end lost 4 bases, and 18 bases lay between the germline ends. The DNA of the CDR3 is TGTGCCAGCAGTTACGTACAGGCGGACGAGTTTTACAATGAGCAGTTCTTC. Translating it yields CASSYVQADEFYNEQFF.

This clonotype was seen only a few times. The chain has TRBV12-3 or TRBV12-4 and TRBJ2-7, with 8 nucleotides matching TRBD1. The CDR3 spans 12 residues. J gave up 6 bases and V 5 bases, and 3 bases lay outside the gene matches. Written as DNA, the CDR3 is TGTGCCAGCAGTCCTACAGGGGGCGAGCAGTACTTC. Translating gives CASSPTGGEQYF.

The CDR3 DNA is TGTGCCAGCTCCCCCAGGGAAACTACCTACAATGAGCAGTTCTTC. Its translation is CASSPRETTYNEQFF. The V and J genes are TRBV18 and TRBJ2-1; a possible D gene is TRBD1 (5 bases). The CDR3 is made up of 15 amino acids. Germline-derived CDR1 and CDR2 are KGHSH and LQKENI. V lost 6 bases, J lost 2 bases, and 14 bases lay in between.

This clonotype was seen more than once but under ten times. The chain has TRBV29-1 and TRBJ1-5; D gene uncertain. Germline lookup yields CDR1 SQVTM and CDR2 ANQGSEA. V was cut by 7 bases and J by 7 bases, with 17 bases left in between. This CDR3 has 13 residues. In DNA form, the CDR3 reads TGCAGCGCCGTCCCCGGTTCGGGACAGCCCCAGCATTTT. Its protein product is CSAVPGSGQPQHF.

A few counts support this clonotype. The CDR3 reads CASTRDGSSYEQYF. In DNA, the CDR3 is TGTGCCAGCACCCGGGACGGTAGCTCCTACGAGCAGTACTTC. V and J are TRBV6-1 and TRBJ2-7; D assignment may be TRBD1 or TRBD2 (5 bases each). There are 14 residues in the CDR3. Germline assignment: CDR1 MNHNS and CDR2 SASEGT. V was cut by 7 bases and J by 0 bases, with 13 bases left in between.

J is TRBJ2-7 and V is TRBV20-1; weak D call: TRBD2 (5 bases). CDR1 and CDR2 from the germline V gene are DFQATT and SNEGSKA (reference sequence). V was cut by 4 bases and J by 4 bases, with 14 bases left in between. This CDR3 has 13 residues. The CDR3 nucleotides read TGCAGTGCTATCGCGGGCAAGACGTACGAGCAGTACTTC. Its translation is CSAIAGKTYEQYF.

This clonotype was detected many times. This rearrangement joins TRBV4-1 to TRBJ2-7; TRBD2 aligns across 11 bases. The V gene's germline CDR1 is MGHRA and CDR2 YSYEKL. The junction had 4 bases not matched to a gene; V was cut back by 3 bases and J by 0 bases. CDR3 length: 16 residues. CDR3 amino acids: CASSHPSGGSSYEQYF. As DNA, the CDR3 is TGCGCCAGCAGCCATCCTAGCGGGGGGTCCTCCTACGAGCAGTACTTC.

The DNA for the CDR3 is TGCAGTGCTCTGACCCTGACTCACCAAGAGACCCAGTACTTC. The encoded protein is CSALTLTHQETQYF. The chain employs TRBV20-1 and TRBJ2-5, with no clear D. The V gene lost 5 bases and the J gene lost 0 bases, with 13 bases spanning the gap. CDR1 is DFQATT, CDR2 SNEGSKA, per germline (reference sequence). There are 14 residues in the CDR3.

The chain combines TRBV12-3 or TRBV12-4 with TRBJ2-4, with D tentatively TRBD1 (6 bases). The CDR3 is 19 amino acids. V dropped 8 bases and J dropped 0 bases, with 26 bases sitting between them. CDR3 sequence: CASAGPRGRTQLAKNIQYF. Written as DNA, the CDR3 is TGTGCCAGCGCTGGGCCCAGGGGTCGCACACAGCTAGCCAAAAACATTCAGTACTTC.

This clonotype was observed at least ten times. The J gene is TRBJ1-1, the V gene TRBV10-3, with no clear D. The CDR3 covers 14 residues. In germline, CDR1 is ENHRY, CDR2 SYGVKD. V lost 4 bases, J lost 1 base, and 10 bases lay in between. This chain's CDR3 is CAISGADQNTEAFF. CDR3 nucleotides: TGTGCCATCAGTGGGGCAGACCAGAACACTGAAGCTTTCTTT.